This T cell receptor (beta chain) emerged from a study of T cell responses to AZD1222 COVID-19 vaccine. Study observations and caveats: Among spike-specific TCRs, nearly half reportedly target unmutated variant regions.

Germline CDR1 reads LGHDT; CDR2 reads YNNKEL (reference sequence). This CDR3 region has 12 residues. Trimming stripped 2 bases from V and 8 bases from J, with 9 bases between. In regard to this clone: Antigen: not known.

Sequenced by immunoSEQ multiplex PCR; TCRdb stores in-frame clones only, minus some. The sample yields 65,000 to 85,000 clones, 85% to 95% seen once. This chain connects TRBV3-1 (or the pseudogene TRBV3-2) to TRBJ1-1; tentative D call: TRBD1 (6 bases). The receptor's source is an adult in good health. This sample comprised peripheral blood, obtained on day 0 of AZD1222 vaccination. This CDR3 reads CASSQKGGEAFF. The CDR3 DNA reads as TGTGCCAGCAGCCAAAAGGGGGGGGAAGCTTTCTTT.